Listed here is a single TCR beta chain. Its matching antigen is unknown. A single base separates this from a much larger clone, so it may be a read error. Per germline, CDR1 DFQATT and CDR2 SNEGSKA (reference sequence). Trimming removed 5 bases from V and 4 bases from J, with 18 bases in between. The CDR3 is made up of 14 amino acids. These data come from a study of tumor and adjacent non-tumor tissue in lung cancer. Study-level background: On average, productive TCRbeta reads reached roughly 4 million per sample. General study findings and limits: Shorter survival was associated with higher TCR diversity in tumors.

A modified ARM-PCR protocol with three rounds of nested PCR amplified TCRbeta. TCRdb re-derived calls from the multiplex PCR reads in MiXCR, one entry per CDR3 protein. This table holds just over 200,000 distinct CDR3 sequences, 60% to 85% found once. No cell sorting was done before RNA was extracted from the tissue. The chain joins TRBV20-1 to TRBJ2-7, with TRBD2 as a possible D gene (5 bases). The source is a man in his 60s with non-small cell lung cancer. Sequencing was done on a sample of lung tumor tissue. The CDR3 bases are TGCAGTGCTGCCAGTCGGGGTTTGGAGTACGAGCAGTACTTC. It is translated as CSAASRGLEYEQYF.